These 30 T cell receptor beta chains came from one sample sequenced in a study of T cell repertoires in cytomegalovirus infection. One entry per CDR3 protein results from TCRdb running MiXCR on the reads. In the table there are fewer than 80,000 distinct CDR3 sequences, about 4% of which are singletons. Sequenced: PBMCs. The receptors stem from a human donor in good health (CMV status not recorded). Some clones in this sample may be carry-over from other donors' samples.

The sample holds many counts of this clonotype. The chain uses TRBV7-2 and TRBJ1-2; D may be TRBD1 (5 bases). The germline CDR1 and CDR2 sequences are SGHTA and FQGNSA. V lost 5 bases, J lost 8 bases, and 15 bases lay in between. The CDR3 runs to 13 residues. The CDR3 nucleotides read TGTGCCAGCAGCATTCAGCCAGGGACCGGCTACACCTTC. It yields the protein CASSIQPGTGYTF.

The sample holds many counts of this clonotype. The genes are TRBV30 and TRBJ1-1, with D perhaps TRBD1 (5 bases). Trimming left V 4 bases short and J 3 bases short, with 12 bases between. The CDR3 covers 13 residues. Germline CDR1 reads GTSNPN; CDR2 reads SVGIG (reference sequence). CDR3 in amino acids: CAWTHRRDTEAFF. The CDR3 bases are TGTGCCTGGACCCATCGCAGGGACACTGAAGCTTTCTTT.

Ten or more counts support this clonotype. The chain has TRBV7-2 and TRBJ2-5; no clear D. This CDR3 comprises 13 residues. V was clipped by 7 bases and J by 4 bases, with 13 bases between them. Germline V gene sequence: CDR1 SGHTA, CDR2 FQGNSA. CDR3 loop: CASTPPGGETQYF. DNA for the CDR3: TGTGCCAGCACCCCCCCGGGCGGAGAGACCCAGTACTTC.

This clonotype was counted at least ten times. This rearrangement joins TRBV7-2 to TRBJ2-7, with TRBD2 identical over 9 bases. Germline loops: CDR1 SGHTA, CDR2 FQGNSA. The CDR3 is 13 amino acids. J was trimmed by 4 bases and V by 5 bases; bases with no gene match: 3. The CDR3 reads CASSVTSGYEQYF. As DNA, the CDR3 is TGTGCCAGCAGCGTAACTAGCGGGTACGAGCAGTACTTC.

There are many counts of this clonotype. The rearrangement uses TRBV29-1 and TRBJ1-2; D is perhaps TRBD1 (6 bases). The V end lost 3 bases, the J end lost 7 bases, and 18 bases lay between the germline ends. Germline CDR1 is SQVTM and CDR2 is ANQGSEA. CDR3 length: 14 amino acids. The CDR3, as DNA: TGCAGCGTTGATCGCGTTTCGGGGGCGCGTGGCTACACCTTC. It codes for CSVDRVSGARGYTF.

This clonotype was detected ten times or more. This chain connects TRBV28 to TRBJ2-7; 9 nucleotides match TRBD1. The CDR3 spans 15 residues. V lost 2 bases, J lost 2 bases, and 4 bases stayed unmatched. The germline CDR1 and CDR2 sequences are MDHEN and SYDVKM. The CDR3: CASSLGTGSPYEQYF. In DNA, the CDR3 is TGTGCCAGCAGTTTAGGGACAGGGTCCCCCTACGAGCAGTACTTC.

This clonotype was seen repeatedly, ten times or more. The V gene is TRBV7-8, the J gene TRBJ1-4; D ambiguous. Trimming pared 5 bases from V and 8 bases from J, leaving 12 bases between. Germline V CDR1 and CDR2: SGHVS, FQNEAQ. The CDR3 length is 13 residues. DNA of the CDR3: TGTGCCAGCAGCCCCAGGCTGGGGGAAAAACTGTTTTTT. This translates into CASSPRLGEKLFF.

Worth noting for this clonotype: It may be a read error: a sequence one base away is much more abundant. The rearrangement uses TRBV6-5 and TRBJ1-4; TRBD1 aligns across 11 bases. CDR1 is MNHEY and CDR2 is SVGAGI in the germline V gene. The CDR3 runs to 14 residues. The CDR3 sequence: CARSRDRGWEKLFF. For the CDR3, the DNA is TGTGCCCGCAGTCGGGACAGGGGGTGGGAAAAACTGTTTTTT.

V usage is TRBV12-3 or TRBV12-4 and J usage is TRBJ2-7, with D maybe TRBD1 (6 bases). V lost 6 bases, J lost 1 base, and 19 bases lay in between. The CDR3 totals 16 residues. This CDR3 is CASSSMQGRSSYEQYF. In DNA, the CDR3 is TGTGCCAGCAGCTCCATGCAGGGGCGATCTTCCTACGAGCAGTACTTC.

This clonotype was detected ten times or more. V and J are TRBV12-3 or TRBV12-4 and TRBJ2-5, with TRBD2 matching 11 bases. V dropped 4 bases and J dropped 1; count of bases not matched to a gene: 5. This CDR3 is 16 amino acids long. CDR3 sequence: CASSSLAGGRQETQYF. In nucleotides, the CDR3 is TGTGCCAGCAGTTCCCTAGCGGGGGGACGCCAAGAGACCCAGTACTTC.

This clonotype was observed at least ten times. The gene calls are TRBV7-2 and TRBJ2-3; no clear D gene. In germline, CDR1 is SGHTA, CDR2 FQGNSA. The germline V and J ends were trimmed by 3 bases and 4 bases, with 14 bases remaining between them. CDR3 length equals 15 residues. CDR3 nucleotide sequence: TGTGCCAGCAGCTTCCTGGGTTCTGCGTCAGATACGCAGTATTTT. Protein sequence: CASSFLGSASDTQYF.

At least ten counts were recorded for this clonotype. The genes are TRBV19 and TRBJ2-3, with D perhaps matching TRBD2 (7 bases). This CDR3 contains 14 residues. Germline V lookup: CDR1 LNHDA, CDR2 SQIVND (reference sequence). V was clipped by 6 bases and J by 2 bases, with 12 bases between them. CDR3 sequence (DNA): TGTGCCAGTAGCCCGGGGGGACACACAGATACGCAGTATTTT. Protein product: CASSPGGHTDTQYF.

This clonotype was seen more than once but under ten times. This may stem from a read error, because a much larger clone lies one nucleotide away. The chain has TRBV23-1 and TRBJ1-5, with D perhaps matching TRBD1 (5 bases). TRBV23-1 is assigned to the ORF class and has an uncertain function. This CDR3 contains 14 residues. CDR3 in DNA: TGCGCCAACAGTCATCAGGGACGGAATCAGCCCCAGCATTTT. Its protein is CANSHQGRNQPQHF.

This clonotype was recorded at least ten times. The rearrangement uses TRBV2 and TRBJ2-3; D is possibly TRBD1 (6 bases). Germline V lookup: CDR1 SNHLY, CDR2 FYNNEI. Deletions cut 5 bases from V and 8 bases from J, with 14 bases between. The CDR3 consists of 13 residues. CDR3 nucleotides: TGTGCCAGCAGTTACAACAGGGAAGGTACGCAGTATTTT. Encoded protein: CASSYNREGTQYF.

There are many counts of this clonotype. The chain combines TRBV7-2 with TRBJ1-1; TRBD1 is a possible D gene (5 bases). V lost 1 base and J lost 7, with 10 bases in between. Germline CDR1 reads SGHTA; CDR2 reads FQGNSA. The CDR3 sequence is 13 residues long. CDR3: CASSLGEGLEAFF. Here the CDR3 DNA reads TGTGCCAGCAGCTTAGGGGAGGGACTTGAAGCTTTCTTT.

This clonotype was picked up many times. The genes are TRBV5-1 and TRBJ1-1; D not resolved. This CDR3 contains 14 residues. The germline gives CDR1 SGHRS, CDR2 YFSETQ. Trimming cost V 1 base and J 5 bases, with 12 bases left between them. The CDR3 DNA is TGCGCCAGCAGCTTGTTGGGAACGGGGACTGAAGCTTTCTTT. Translating gives CASSLLGTGTEAFF. Supplemented by reference TRBV5-1 and TRBJ1-1, the full variable domain reads KAGVTQTPRYLIKTRGQQVTLSCSPISGHRSVSWYQQTPGQGLQFLFEYFSETQRNKGNFPGRFSGRQFSNSRSEMNVSTLELGDSALYLCASSLLGTGTEAFFGQGTRLTVV.

At least ten counts were recorded for this clonotype. The rearrangement links TRBV28 to TRBJ1-1, with D uncertain. Trimming shortened V by 3 bases and J by 7 bases, and 6 bases separated the two germline ends. Germline V gene lookup returns CDR1 MDHEN and CDR2 SYDVKM. The CDR3 contains 11 residues. CDR3 nucleotide sequence: TGTGCCAGCAGTTTTAAGGTTGAAGCTTTCTTT. It yields the protein CASSFKVEAFF.

This clonotype was detected many times. This rearrangement joins TRBV7-2 to TRBJ1-4; D unclear. CDR3 length equals 15 residues. V gave up 3 bases and J gave up 0 bases, with 8 bases separating them. CDR1 is SGHTA, CDR2 FQGNSA, per germline. The CDR3 DNA sequence: TGTGCCAGCAGCTTGGCCCCAGCAACTAATGAAAAACTGTTTTTT. Translated, it gives CASSLAPATNEKLFF. The full variable domain, rest sourced from reference TRBV7-2 and TRBJ1-4, is GAGVSQSPSNKVTEKGKDVELRCDPISGHTALYWYRQSLGQGLEFLIYFQGNSAPDKSGLPSDRFSAERTGGSVSTLTIQRTQQEDSAVYLCASSLAPATNEKLFFGSGTQLSVL.

This clonotype was detected ten times or more. J is TRBJ1-2 and V is TRBV7-2; D unclear. V was trimmed by 0 bases and J by 7 bases, leaving 3 bases between them. Germline CDR1 is SGHTA and CDR2 is FQGNSA. The CDR3 sequence is 11 residues long. CDR3 sequence reads: CASSLASGYTF. CDR3 sequence (DNA): TGTGCCAGCAGCTTAGCTAGTGGCTACACCTTC.

This clonotype has at least ten counts. The chain joins TRBV4-1 to TRBJ2-1; 10 bases line up with TRBD2. This CDR3 has 16 amino acids. The germline V gene encodes CDR1 MGHRA and CDR2 YSYEKL. The junction had 7 bases not matched to a gene; V was cut back by 1 base and J by 7 bases. Here the CDR3 reads CASSQAPSGGGNEQFF. Written as DNA, the CDR3 is TGCGCCAGCAGCCAAGCGCCTAGCGGGGGAGGGAATGAGCAGTTCTTC.

In this sample, this clonotype turned up many times. The gene calls are TRBV19 and TRBJ1-6, with D unresolved. The CDR3 spans 15 residues. Trimming shortened V by 1 base and J by 12 bases, and 16 bases separated the two germline ends. Germline V gene sequence: CDR1 LNHDA, CDR2 SQIVND (reference sequence). The CDR3 nucleotides read TGTGCCAGTAGTATAGTTTTGGGTGCGTTCAGACCCCTCCACTTT. It specifies CASSIVLGAFRPLHF.

This clonotype came up many times. J is TRBJ2-7 and V is TRBV7-8; either TRBD1 or TRBD2 may fit D (5 bases each). The CDR3 is made up of 16 amino acids. The germline gives CDR1 SGHVS, CDR2 FQNEAQ. V was cut by 5 bases and J by 1 base, with 18 bases left in between. CDR3 sequence (DNA): TGTGCCAGCAGCCAGACCCGGGACCCTACGTCCTACGAGCAGTACTTC. Translation: CASSQTRDPTSYEQYF.

This clonotype has a count of ten or more. The chain combines TRBV4-2 with TRBJ2-1; 11 positions match TRBD2. Germline CDR1 LGHNA, CDR2 YNFKEQ. Trimming removed 2 bases from V and 5 bases from J; junction bases left unmatched: 5. This CDR3 spans 16 amino acids. This CDR3 reads CASSQLAGGLHNEQFF. The DNA for the CDR3 is TGTGCCAGCAGCCAACTAGCGGGGGGCCTACACAATGAGCAGTTCTTC.

The sample holds many counts of this clonotype. V is TRBV15 and J is TRBJ2-7; 8 bases map to TRBD2. This CDR3 is built from 17 residues. V lost 0 bases and J lost 5; bases outside the gene matches: 12. From germline, CDR1 is LNHNV and CDR2 YYDKDF (reference sequence). CDR3 in DNA: TGTGCCACCAGCAGAGATCTTGGGGCGGGGGGATCTAACGAGCAGTACTTC. It codes for CATSRDLGAGGSNEQYF.

This clonotype has a count of ten or more. The chain joins TRBV12-3 or TRBV12-4 to TRBJ1-2; tentatively, D is TRBD1 (5 bases). The CDR3 has 11 amino acids. The V gene lost 3 bases and the J gene lost 6 bases, with 5 bases spanning the gap. As DNA, the CDR3 is TGTGCCAGCAGTTTCAGGGATGGCTACACCTTC. This sequence encodes CASSFRDGYTF.

This clonotype showed up many times. The chain recombines TRBV28 with TRBJ2-7, with TRBD1 as a possible D gene (6 bases). This CDR3 region has 15 residues. Germline V gene data show CDR1 as MDHEN and CDR2 as SYDVKM. Trimming removed 4 bases at V and 4 bases at J, with 17 bases between. CDR3: CASSSTGKATYEQYF. CDR3 bases: TGTGCCAGCAGTTCTACAGGGAAGGCTACTTACGAGCAGTACTTC.

The chain couples TRBV9 to TRBJ2-3; D uncertain. The germline V and J ends were trimmed by 0 bases and 4 bases, with 3 bases remaining between them. Germline V CDR1 and CDR2: SGDLS, YYNGEE. There are 12 residues in the CDR3. CDR3: CASSVEADTQYF. CDR3 sequence (DNA): TGTGCCAGCAGCGTAGAGGCAGATACGCAGTATTTT.

This clonotype was recorded many times. The gene calls are TRBV3-1 and TRBJ2-1, with 7 bases lining up with TRBD2. CDR1 and CDR2 from the germline V gene are LGHDT and YNNKEL (reference sequence). Trimming took 3 bases from V and 8 from J; bases not matched to a gene: 10. The CDR3 is made up of 15 amino acids. DNA for the CDR3: TGTGCCAGCAGCCAGTCCGGAGACAGCGGGGATGAGCAGTTCTTC. This gives the protein CASSQSGDSGDEQFF.

This clonotype was observed many times. The chain couples TRBV7-6 to TRBJ2-1, with D unresolved. V was cut by 5 bases and J by 6 bases, with 20 bases left in between. From germline, CDR1 is SGHVS and CDR2 FNYEAQ. The CDR3 sequence is 16 residues long. The DNA of the CDR3 is TGTGCCAGCAGCACCCCCCTTAGGGATCCGCGCAATGAGCAGTTCTTC. It yields the protein CASSTPLRDPRNEQFF. The full variable domain, completed using reference TRBV7-6 and TRBJ2-1, is GAGVSQSPRYKVTKRGQDVALRCDPISGHVSLYWYRQALGQGPEFLTYFNYEAQQDKSGLPNDRFSAERPEGSISTLTIQRTEQRDSAMYRCASSTPLRDPRNEQFFGPGTRLTVL.

Ten or more counts support this clonotype. The V gene is TRBV7-3, the J gene TRBJ1-1; weak D call: TRBD1 (6 bases). Per the germline V gene, CDR1 is SGHTA and CDR2 is FQGTGA. The CDR3 length is 17 residues. The V gene lost 5 bases and the J gene lost 0 bases, with 19 bases spanning the gap. The CDR3 DNA reads as TGTGCCAGCAGCCCGCAAGGGCAGGGGCTGATGAACACTGAAGCTTTCTTT. Residues: CASSPQGQGLMNTEAFF. The variable domain in full, completed from reference TRBV7-3 and TRBJ1-1, reads GAGVSQTPSNKVTEKGKYVELRCDPISGHTALYWYRQSLGQGPEFLIYFQGTGAADDSGLPNDRFFAVRPEGSVSTLKIQRTERGDSAVYLCASSPQGQGLMNTEAFFGQGTRLTVV.